Sequencing of this T cell receptor beta chain was carried out in a study of blood T cells in healthy people across ages. Healthy Caucasians from Russia aged about 6 to 100 served as donors. Investigators took approximately 10 milliliters of peripheral blood from every donor. PBMCs were isolated at a quantity of at least 6.5 million per sample. Next came a second PCR, run for 7 to 11 cycles, which used a sample-barcoded 5' primer along with a J-beta primer mix. Each of the cDNA molecules was tagged by a template-switch adaptor with 12 random nucleotides. TCRdb reprocessed the 5' RACE reads with MiXCR, giving one entry per CDR3 protein. The table includes 980,000 or so distinct CDR3 sequences, under 50% detected once. There are 14 residues in the CDR3. Germline V gives CDR1 MNHNS, CDR2 SASEGT. The V and J ends lost 2 bases and 3 bases respectively, with 7 bases between them.

The sample comprised blood. The gene calls are TRBV6-1 and TRBJ1-4; D is unclear. The origin of this receptor is a young man in good health. CDR3: CASSESRANEKLFF. DNA for the CDR3: TGTGCCAGCAGTGAATCTAGGGCTAATGAAAAACTGTTTTTT.